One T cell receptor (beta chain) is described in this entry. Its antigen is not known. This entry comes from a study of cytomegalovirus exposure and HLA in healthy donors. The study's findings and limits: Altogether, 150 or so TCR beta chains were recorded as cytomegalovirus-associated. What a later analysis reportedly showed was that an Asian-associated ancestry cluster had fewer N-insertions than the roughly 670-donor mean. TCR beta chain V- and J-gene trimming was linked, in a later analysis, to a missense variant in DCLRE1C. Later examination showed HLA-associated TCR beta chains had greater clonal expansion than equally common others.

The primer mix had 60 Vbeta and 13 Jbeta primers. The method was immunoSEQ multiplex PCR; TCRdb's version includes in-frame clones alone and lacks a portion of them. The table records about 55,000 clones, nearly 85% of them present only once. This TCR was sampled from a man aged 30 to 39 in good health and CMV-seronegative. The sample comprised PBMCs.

Here the CDR3 reads CASSPGGVLWTQYF. DNA of the CDR3: TGTGCCAGCAGCCCCGGCGGGGTGCTGTGGACCCAGTACTTC. V and J are TRBV7-9 and TRBJ2-5; maybe TRBD2 (6 bases). The germline V gene has CDR1 SEHNR and CDR2 FQNEAQ (reference sequence). The ends were cut back, 5 bases at V and 7 bases at J, with 17 bases in the middle. The CDR3 contains 14 residues.